The TCR beta chain under discussion was sequenced for a study of shared clonotypes between healthy human individuals. Study-level findings and limits: Sharing across four donors was highest in naive CD4 (around 5%) and lowest in memory CD8 (roughly 0.4%). Among donors, the sharing of clonotypes was expected to be influenced by sequencing depth.

Healthy HIV-negative adults with no recent acute infections or vaccinations were recruited as donors. A CD45RA-negative memory subset and a CD45RA+ naive subset were separated from the CD4+ cells. As regards this clone: Its antigen is still unknown.

The CDR3 is 11 amino acids. Germline V gene data show CDR1 as MNHNS and CDR2 as SASEGT. V lost 6 bases and J 4 bases, leaving 7 bases between the germline ends. Produced via immunoSEQ multiplex PCR; TCRdb's table is partial and in-frame only. This sample carries over a million clones, around 78% of them seen once, and the ten largest clones take roughly 0.61%. The specimen was memory CD4+ T cells from PBMCs. Regarding subset: CD45RA-negative fraction. The TCR originated in a man aged 18-30 years in good health. Some clones in this sample may be carry-over from other donors' samples. The V call is TRBV6-1, the J call TRBJ2-7, with D unresolved. The CDR3 DNA reads as TGTGCCAGCAGGTTTGTATACGAGCAGTACTTC. Its protein is CASRFVYEQYF.